Shown below are 25 T cell receptor beta chains from a single sample sequenced in a study of cytomegalovirus exposure and HLA in healthy donors. It was with 60 Vbeta and 13 Jbeta primers that the PCR ran. Sequencing used immunoSEQ multiplex PCR; TCRdb keeps in-frame clones, though not all of them. The table includes around 65,000 clones, around 62% detected once. The sequencing input was PBMCs. Every receptor here comes from a young man in good health and CMV-seronegative.

The chain links TRBV6-5 to TRBJ2-7, with D perhaps matching TRBD1 (6 bases). CDR1 is MNHEY and CDR2 is SVGAGI in the germline V gene. Trimming stripped 0 bases from V and 5 bases from J, with 11 bases between. The CDR3 contains 14 residues. The CDR3 nucleotides read TGTGCCAGCAGTTACTCAAAGGGGGTCGACGAGCAGTACTTC. It translates to CASSYSKGVDEQYF.

This chain links TRBV6-6 with TRBJ1-5; 7 positions match TRBD1. Germline CDR1 and CDR2: MNHNY and SVGAGI (reference sequence). The CDR3 spans 15 residues. The J segment lost 2 bases and the V segment lost 6 bases, leaving 7 bases of the junction unmatched. In DNA form, the CDR3 reads TGTGCCAGCAGACCTACAGGGGAGGGCAATCAGCCCCAGCATTTT. Protein: CASRPTGEGNQPQHF.

The V gene is TRBV7-2, the J gene TRBJ2-3, with 8 positions matching TRBD2. The CDR3 spans 13 residues. Germline V gene data show CDR1 as SGHTA and CDR2 as FQGNSA. Unmatched junction bases numbered 5, after V lost 4 bases and J lost 8 bases. The CDR3 here is CASSSTSVGTQYF. In DNA form, the CDR3 reads TGTGCCAGCAGCTCGACTAGCGTTGGTACGCAGTATTTT.

Comment on this clone: One end of the junction varies from germline; a read error may be responsible. The chain couples TRBV5-4 to TRBJ2-4; maybe TRBD2 (5 bases). The V gene's germline CDR1 is SGHNT and CDR2 YYREEE (reference sequence). CDR3 length equals 14 residues. CDR3 sequence reads: CASSLGGAKNIQYF. The CDR3 nucleotides read TGTGCCAGCAGCTTGGGGGGAGCCAAAAACATTCAGTATTTC.

DNA for the CDR3: TGCGCCAGCAGTGAGTCAAGGGGGTTAGGTCAGCCCCAGCATTTT. Residues: CASSESRGLGQPQHF. V gene TRBV10-2 combines with J gene TRBJ1-5; TRBD1 is a possible D gene (6 bases). The CDR3 consists of 15 residues. Germline CDR1 is WSHSY and CDR2 is SAAADI. V lost 0 bases and J lost 6, with 12 bases in between.

V is TRBV5-1 and J is TRBJ2-5; no firm D call. The germline gives CDR1 SGHRS, CDR2 YFSETQ. The CDR3 length is 14 residues. Deletions cut 2 bases from V and 1 base from J, with 9 bases between. CDR3 in amino acids: CASSFRQPQETQYF. The CDR3 coding sequence is TGCGCCAGCAGCTTCCGACAACCCCAAGAGACCCAGTACTTC.

The V and J genes are TRBV6-5 and TRBJ1-1, with TRBD1 matching over 9 bases. Germline V gives CDR1 MNHEY, CDR2 SVGAGI. This CDR3 comprises 14 residues. Germline trimming cut 6 bases from V and 4 bases from J; bases unmatched to any gene: 6. CDR3 bases: TGTGCCAGCAGGTTAACAGGGGGCGGCACTGAAGCTTTCTTT. It is translated as CASRLTGGGTEAFF.

This sequence joins TRBV2 and TRBJ2-2; 9 bases are a match to TRBD2. V was clipped by 7 bases and J by 0 bases; unmatched bases: 6. This CDR3 has 16 amino acids. The germline CDR1 and CDR2 sequences are SNHLY and FYNNEI. Written as DNA, the CDR3 is TGTGCCAGCACCAGACTAGCGGTCGCGAACACCGGGGAGCTGTTTTTT. Protein product: CASTRLAVANTGELFF.

The chain has TRBV5-1 and TRBJ1-1; a possible D gene is TRBD1 (5 bases). Trimming took 4 bases from V and 4 from J, leaving 17 bases between them. The CDR3 consists of 15 residues. In germline, CDR1 is SGHRS, CDR2 YFSETQ. The CDR3 loop is CASSHASGFGTEAFF. Written as DNA, the CDR3 is TGCGCCAGCAGCCACGCGTCAGGGTTCGGCACTGAAGCTTTCTTT.

This clone was seen only once. The V gene is TRBV29-1, the J gene TRBJ2-1; 11 nucleotides match TRBD1. Germline-derived CDR1 and CDR2 are SQVTM and ANQGSEA. V lost 7 bases, J lost 6 bases, and 5 bases stayed unmatched. The CDR3 is 13 amino acids. CDR3 sequence: CSGRTGGANEQFF. CDR3 coding DNA: TGCAGCGGCAGGACAGGGGGCGCCAATGAGCAGTTCTTC.

This clone was detected a few times. The chain employs TRBV10-1 and TRBJ2-3; the match to TRBD1 covers 9 bases. In germline, CDR1 is WNHNN, CDR2 SYGVQD (reference sequence). CDR3 length equals 15 residues. After removal of 0 bases from V and 5 bases from J, the junction contained 3 bases not matched to a gene. The CDR3 loop is CASSESRTGEDTQYF. The CDR3 bases are TGCGCCAGCAGTGAGTCTAGGACAGGGGAAGATACGCAGTATTTT.

The J gene is TRBJ2-7, the V gene TRBV6-5; TRBD1 aligns across 7 bases. Germline CDR1 is MNHEY and CDR2 is SVGAGI. This CDR3 has 14 residues. Trimming took 8 bases from V and 2 from J; bases not matched to a gene: 9. For the CDR3, the DNA is TGTGCCAGCCAACCTCCGGGACAGCCCTACGAGCAGTACTTC. This encodes CASQPPGQPYEQYF.

The rearrangement joins TRBV30 to TRBJ2-3; 7 bases line up with TRBD1. V dropped 1 base and J dropped 1; count of bases not matched to a gene: 2. CDR3 length: 14 amino acids. Germline V lookup: CDR1 GTSNPN, CDR2 SVGIG (reference sequence). The CDR3 DNA is TGTGCCTGGAGTGGGACAGGTCGCACAGATACGCAGTATTTT. It codes for CAWSGTGRTDTQYF. The full variable domain, rest sourced from reference TRBV30 and TRBJ2-3, is SQTIHQWPATLVQPVGSPLSLECTVEGTSNPNLYWYRQAAGRGLQLLFYSVGIGQISSEVPQNLSASRPQDRQFILSSKKLLLSDSGFYLCAWSGTGRTDTQYFGPGTRLTVL.

The V call is TRBV29-1, the J call TRBJ1-4; D remains unclear. Germline-derived CDR1 and CDR2 are SQVTM and ANQGSEA. Trimming removed 7 bases at V and 0 bases at J, with 9 bases between. The CDR3 length is 13 residues. The chain's CDR3 is CSAQPTTNEKLFF. Written as DNA, the CDR3 is TGCAGCGCCCAACCTACAACTAATGAAAAACTGTTTTTT.

This clone has a handful of counts. This chain connects TRBV9 to TRBJ2-3; 10 bases match TRBD2. V was pared by 3 bases and J by 7 bases, with 14 bases of the junction left unmatched. This CDR3 contains 17 residues. Germline loops: CDR1 SGDLS, CDR2 YYNGEE. CDR3 nucleotides: TGTGCCAGCAGCGCCGTGGGGAGCGGGGGGGCCGGAAATACGCAGTATTTT. This codes for CASSAVGSGGAGNTQYF.

This clone was seen only a few times. Mismatch with germline at one junction end may stem from a read error. This sequence joins TRBV5-6 and TRBJ2-5, with 10 bases fitting TRBD2. The CDR3 has 13 amino acids. Germline V gene data show CDR1 as SGHDT and CDR2 as YYEEEE. CDR3 coding DNA: TGTGCCAGCAGCTTGACGACTAGCGGGCGTCACCACTTC. Translated, it gives CASSLTTSGRHHF.

The genes are TRBV20-1 and TRBJ2-7; no reliable D call. V dropped 3 bases and J dropped 2 bases, with 5 bases sitting between them. The CDR3 contains 11 residues. The V gene's germline CDR1 is DFQATT and CDR2 SNEGSKA (reference sequence). CDR3 protein: CSASNTYEQYF. CDR3 nucleotide sequence: TGCAGTGCTAGTAACACCTACGAGCAGTACTTC.

This clone was found a few times. This chain joins TRBV6-1 and TRBJ1-4; maybe TRBD1 (5 bases). Per germline, CDR1 MNHNS and CDR2 SASEGT. Trimming took off 3 bases at V and 8 bases at J, with 16 bases between the two ends. The CDR3 totals 15 residues. CDR3 sequence reads: CASSDMIGAGEKLFF. The CDR3 DNA sequence: TGTGCCAGCAGTGATATGATCGGGGCGGGAGAAAAACTGTTTTTT.

This clone was picked up a small number of times. The V and J genes are TRBV7-3 and TRBJ1-2, with TRBD1 matching 7 bases. Germline CDR1 reads SGHTA; CDR2 reads FQGTGA. V lost 5 bases to trimming and J lost 8 bases; unmatched junction nucleotides: 8. There are 13 residues in the CDR3. CDR3 bases: TGTGCCAGCAGCCAGAAGACAGGGAGCGGCTACACCTTC. This sequence encodes CASSQKTGSGYTF.

A few counts support this clone. This sequence joins TRBV6-5 and TRBJ2-7, with 8 bases fitting TRBD2. J was trimmed by 2 bases and V by 7 bases; bases with no gene match: 7. From germline, CDR1 is MNHEY and CDR2 SVGAGI. This CDR3 region has 14 residues. Written as DNA, the CDR3 is TGTGCCAGCACTCGGGGGGGCGAAACCTACGAGCAGTACTTC. Translated: CASTRGGETYEQYF.

The gene calls are TRBV9 and TRBJ1-1, with D tentatively TRBD1 (6 bases). This CDR3 region has 14 residues. Trimming took off 0 bases at V and 2 bases at J, with 8 bases between the two ends. Germline values: CDR1 SGDLS, CDR2 YYNGEE. DNA for the CDR3: TGTGCCAGCAGCGTAGGGACAGTCAACACTGAAGCTTTCTTT. It translates to CASSVGTVNTEAFF.

The chain has TRBV5-1 and TRBJ1-1; 7 bases map to TRBD1. Trimming took 7 bases from V and 9 from J; bases not matched to a gene: 12. Germline V gives CDR1 SGHRS, CDR2 YFSETQ. This CDR3 has 13 amino acids. In DNA form, the CDR3 reads TGCGCCAGCGCTCCGGGACAGTCGCAGCAAGCTTTCTTT. This sequence encodes CASAPGQSQQAFF. Combining the CDR3 with reference TRBV5-1 and TRBJ1-1 gives the whole variable domain KAGVTQTPRYLIKTRGQQVTLSCSPISGHRSVSWYQQTPGQGLQFLFEYFSETQRNKGNFPGRFSGRQFSNSRSEMNVSTLELGDSALYLCASAPGQSQQAFFGQGTRLTVV.

This clone has only one observation. This chain uses TRBV6-1 with TRBJ2-3; the D is unclear. There are 15 residues in the CDR3. Germline V gene lookup returns CDR1 MNHNS and CDR2 SASEGT. V gave up 6 bases and J gave up 0 bases, with 13 bases separating them. The CDR3 protein is CASRPSITSTDTQYF. CDR3 bases: TGTGCCAGCAGACCCTCAATTACTAGCACAGATACGCAGTATTTT.

The chain combines TRBV7-6 with TRBJ2-7; TRBD1 aligns across 7 bases. This CDR3 comprises 15 residues. The germline CDR1 and CDR2 sequences are SGHVS and FNYEAQ. V lost 5 bases, J lost 5 bases, and 12 bases stayed unmatched. The CDR3 sequence is CASSLNPGGGNEQYF. CDR3 nucleotide sequence: TGTGCCAGCAGCCTCAACCCAGGGGGTGGGAACGAGCAGTACTTC.

V and J are TRBV15 and TRBJ2-7; TRBD1 matches 10 bases. The CDR3 contains 15 residues. Germline V lookup: CDR1 LNHNV, CDR2 YYDKDF (reference sequence). Trimming took 3 bases from V and 7 from J; bases not matched to a gene: 9. CDR3 in amino acids: CATSSPGQGTNEQYF. The CDR3 DNA follows: TGTGCCACCAGCAGTCCGGGACAGGGGACGAATGAGCAGTACTTC.